This record looks at one TCR beta chain sequence and its context. This entry comes from a study of OX40 agonist ivuxolimab in advanced cancers. Profiling relied on immunoSEQ multiplex PCR, and the TCRdb table lists in-frame clones only, not all of them. The sample consists of 65,000 to 90,000 clones, 75% to 90% of them appearing once. Germline lookup yields CDR1 SGHDN and CDR2 FVKESK. J lost 2 bases, V lost 6 bases, and 10 bases had no gene match. CDR3 length equals 15 residues. The chain employs TRBV14 and TRBJ2-7, with 7 nucleotides matching TRBD1. The TCR originated in an adult with an advanced solid tumor such as melanoma, head and neck, liver or kidney cancer. Sequencing was performed on CD4+ or CD8+ T cells sorted from blood, taken in a trial of the OX40 agonist ivuxolimab. CDR3 sequence: CASSSRTGGPYEQYF. The CDR3 region has the DNA TGTGCCAGCAGTTCTCGGACAGGCGGTCCCTACGAGCAGTACTTC. Looking up the rest from reference TRBV14 and TRBJ2-7 gives the full variable domain: EAGVTQFPSHSVIEKGQTVTLRCDPISGHDNLYWYRRVMGKEIKFLLHFVKESKQDESGMPNNRFLAERTGGTYSTLKVQPAELEDSGVYFCASSSRTGGPYEQYFGPGTRLTVT.